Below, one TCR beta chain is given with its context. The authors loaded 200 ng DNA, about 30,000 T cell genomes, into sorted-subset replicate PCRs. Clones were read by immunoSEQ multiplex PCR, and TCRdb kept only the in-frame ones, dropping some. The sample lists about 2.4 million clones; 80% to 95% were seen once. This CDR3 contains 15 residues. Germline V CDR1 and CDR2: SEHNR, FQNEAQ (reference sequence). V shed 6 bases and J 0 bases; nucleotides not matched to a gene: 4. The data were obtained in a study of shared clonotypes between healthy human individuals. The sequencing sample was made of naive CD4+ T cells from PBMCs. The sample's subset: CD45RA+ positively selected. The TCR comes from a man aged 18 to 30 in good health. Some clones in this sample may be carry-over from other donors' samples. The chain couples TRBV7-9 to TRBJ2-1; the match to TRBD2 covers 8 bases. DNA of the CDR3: TGTGCCAGCAGGCCTACTAGCGGCTCCTACAATGAGCAGTTCTTC. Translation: CASRPTSGSYNEQFF. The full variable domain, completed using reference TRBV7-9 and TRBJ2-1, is DTGVSQNPRHKITKRGQNVTFRCDPISEHNRLYWYRQTLGQGPEFLTYFQNEAQLEKSRLLSDRFSAERPKGSFSTLEIQRTEQGDSAMYLCASRPTSGSYNEQFFGPGTRLTVL.